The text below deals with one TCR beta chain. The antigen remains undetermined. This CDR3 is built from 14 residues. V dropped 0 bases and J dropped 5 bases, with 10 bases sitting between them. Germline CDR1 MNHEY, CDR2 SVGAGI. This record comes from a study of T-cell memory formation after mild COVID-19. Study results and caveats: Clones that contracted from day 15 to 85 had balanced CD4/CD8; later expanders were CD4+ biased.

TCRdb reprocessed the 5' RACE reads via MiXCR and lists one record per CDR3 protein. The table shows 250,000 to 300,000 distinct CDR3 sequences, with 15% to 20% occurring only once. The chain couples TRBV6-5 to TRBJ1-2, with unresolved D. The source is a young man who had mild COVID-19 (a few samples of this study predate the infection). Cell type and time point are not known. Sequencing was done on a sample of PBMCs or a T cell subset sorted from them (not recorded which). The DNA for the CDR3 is TGTGCCAGCAGTTACTCGATGGGAGGGTATGGCTACACCTTC. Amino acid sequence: CASSYSMGGYGYTF.